This entry features one T cell receptor beta chain sequence. The antigen this receptor binds is unknown. Per-base quality was not reported, and no clone a single base away is much larger than it. The data were taken from a study of identical twins (dated by TCRdb to the mid-2010s). Notes on the research overall: To test whether fetal clonotypes persist, this study deep-sequenced TCR alpha and beta repertoires from monozygotic twins, from unrelated adults of various ages, and from cord blood. Replicate twin experiments were performed at different times using different library preparation protocols to rule out contamination.

Library preparation employed 5' RACE. Sequenced on an Illumina HiSeq 2000. A universal primer binding site was added through template switching, and the final cDNA carried a unique molecular identifier so that TCR cDNA molecules could be counted accurately. Specific primers in the conserved constant-segment region were used to synthesize first-strand cDNA for the TCR alpha and beta chains. To control for contamination, every cDNA library carried two barcodes: a SMART-Mk sample barcode plus Illumina barcodes. Two successive PCR steps introduced TruSeq adapter sequences along with Illumina sample barcodes. TCR alpha and beta cDNA libraries were sequenced on the Illumina HiSeq platform with custom primers. In the source study's methods: MiGEC processed the raw reads to extract unique molecular identifiers, while MiXCR was used to determine the CDR3 positions. Recombination models were inferred per individual with the repgenHMM and IGoR tools using an EM algorithm. Shared clonotypes were analyzed with the tcR package in R, and sharing was normalized by the product of cloneset sizes. To study raw recombination without the effects of thymic and clonal selection, out-of-frame nonproductive sequences were analyzed. The public reads were quality trimmed at Q25 with fastp and then assembled into clones with MiXCR by TCRdb, keeping productive beta chains. All rows with the same CDR3 protein become a single entry with the most common DNA and genes. The V and J calls were determined by TCRdb, not by the authors. The sample has a few hundred thousand distinct CDR3 sequences on record, approximately 14% of them singletons. The ten largest clones represent more than 0.8% of the sample.

The germline V gene sets CDR1 to SGHRS and CDR2 to YFSETQ. The junction carries 11 bases between V and J, which are trimmed by 1 base and 12 bases respectively. The CDR3 numbers 12 residues from cysteine through phenylalanine. Only the CDR3 region is kept as DNA, spanning 36 bases read in frame from base 1. Every donor was a healthy Caucasian. The twin cohort consisted of three pairs of female monozygotic twins, all aged roughly 18 to 30 years. CD4+ and CD8+ T cell populations were isolated with positive isolation kits from Invitrogen. General findings and caveats noted by the study authors: Conclusions relied on cross-sectional statistical analysis, since the same donors could not be followed over many years. Recombination models systematically underestimated out-of-frame TCR alpha sharing in monozygotic twins but agreed with sharing between unrelated individuals. Compared with coincidental sharing between unrelated individuals, an excess of low generation-probability sequences was observed among out-of-frame TCR alpha sequences shared between twins. Fewer insertions were carried by abundant cord blood beta clonotypes; a weaker similar trend was observed in young adult naive repertoires, while no such trend was observed in memory repertoires. Invariant T cells such as MAIT and iNKT could partly confound zero-insertion analyses, though diverse VJ usage argued against this for most clonotypes. A weaker excess of twin sharing was found in beta out-of-frame sequences because the signal-to-noise ratio was lowered by fewer shared sequences.

This sample also appeared in a second study, on yellow fever vaccine responses in identical twins. The other study reports the following: According to the authors, in identical twins the way T cells responded to vaccination appeared partly convergent and partly personalized. Focusing on identical twins, the study followed the T cell clones that responded to the vaccine, and did so with precision.

The sequence was obtained from a young woman in good health. The sample comprised CD4+ T cells sorted from blood. Recombination joined TRBV5-1 with TRBJ2-1, and the D gene may be TRBD1, 5 bases matching. Here is the DNA: TGCGCCAGCAGCTTGCAGGGAAATCCGCAGTTCTTC. Translated, it reads CASSLQGNPQFF.